This is a list of T cell receptor beta chains from one sample in a study of neurological immune-mediated disorders. TCRdb analysed the 5' RACE reads with MiXCR anew, one entry per CDR3 protein. The table has approximately 47,000 distinct CDR3 sequences, approximately 12% seen once. Sequencing input: PBMCs. All receptors come from a male donor with HTLV-1-associated myelopathy (HAM/TSP). The CDR3 runs from the conserved cysteine through the conserved F or W. The order of the fields is D gene, J gene, V gene, clone size, CDR3 DNA, CDR3 protein. The D gene is left open where the match is weak. Expanded clones get a size class; other rows say once, few or many, or leave the size out.

d_call: .
j_call: TRBJ2-5
v_call: TRBV5-1
clone_size: many
cdr3_nt: TGCGCCAGCAGCTTGGTTTTGGAGACCCAGTACTTC
cdr3_aa: CASSLVLETQYF

d_call: .
j_call: TRBJ1-1
v_call: TRBV6-2/TRBV6-3
clone_size: once
cdr3_nt: TGTGCCAGCAGTTACTCCGTGGGGCAGAACACTGAAGCTTTCTTT
cdr3_aa: CASSYSVGQNTEAFF

d_call: .
j_call: TRBJ2-2
v_call: TRBV6-1
clone_size: .
cdr3_nt: TGTGCCAGCTCACCCGTGGGGACCGGGGAGCTGTTTTTT
cdr3_aa: CASSPVGTGELFF

d_call: .
j_call: TRBJ1-2
v_call: TRBV3-1
clone_size: once
cdr3_nt: TGTGCCAGCAGCCGAGTAGGGAGCTACACCTTC
cdr3_aa: CASSRVGSYTF

d_call: TRBD1
j_call: TRBJ2-1
v_call: TRBV6-2/TRBV6-3
clone_size: many
cdr3_nt: TGTGCCAGCACCGACAGGGGGCCGCGCCATGAGCAGTTCTTC
cdr3_aa: CASTDRGPRHEQFF

d_call: TRBD1
j_call: TRBJ1-5
v_call: TRBV19
clone_size: .
cdr3_nt: TGTGCCAGTAGTGAGGACAGGAGACCCAATCAGCCCCAGCATTTT
cdr3_aa: CASSEDRRPNQPQHF

d_call: TRBD1
j_call: TRBJ1-5
v_call: TRBV29-1
clone_size: many
cdr3_nt: TGCAGCGTGCGGGGACAGAATAGCAATCAGCCCCAGCATTTT
cdr3_aa: CSVRGQNSNQPQHF

d_call: .
j_call: TRBJ2-5
v_call: TRBV12-3/TRBV12-4
clone_size: many
cdr3_nt: TGTGCCAGCAGTCCTAGCGCCGTTTTGGAGACCCAGTACTTC
cdr3_aa: CASSPSAVLETQYF

d_call: TRBD2
j_call: TRBJ2-5
v_call: TRBV7-9
clone_size: .
cdr3_nt: TGTGCCAGCAGCTTGATGACTAGCGGGGCGGAGACCAAGTACTTC
cdr3_aa: CASSLMTSGAETKYF

d_call: .
j_call: TRBJ1-2
v_call: TRBV29-1
clone_size: many
cdr3_nt: TGCAGCGTTGAAGATGACAGTAAACGCTATGGCTACACCTTC
cdr3_aa: CSVEDDSKRYGYTF

d_call: .
j_call: TRBJ1-1
v_call: TRBV29-1
clone_size: many
cdr3_nt: TGCAGCGTTGATGGGCTTTCGGGCACTGAAGCTTTCTTT
cdr3_aa: CSVDGLSGTEAFF

d_call: .
j_call: TRBJ2-3
v_call: TRBV5-1
clone_size: .
cdr3_nt: TGCGCCAGCTGCTGGAAGACGGGGCTCACAGATACGCAGTATTTT
cdr3_aa: CASCWKTGLTDTQYF

d_call: .
j_call: TRBJ1-1
v_call: TRBV10-3
clone_size: .
cdr3_nt: TGTGCCATCACGGGCTGGATAAACACTCAAGCTTTCTTT
cdr3_aa: CAITGWINTQAFF

d_call: .
j_call: TRBJ1-1
v_call: TRBV4-2
clone_size: many
cdr3_nt: TGTGCCAGCAACGATAACAGGGCTGAAGCTTTCTTT
cdr3_aa: CASNDNRAEAFF

d_call: TRBD1
j_call: TRBJ2-2
v_call: TRBV9
clone_size: many
cdr3_nt: TGTGCCAGCAGCGTAGTTCCAGGGGGCGAGATCGGGGAGCTGTTTTTT
cdr3_aa: CASSVVPGGEIGELFF

d_call: TRBD1
j_call: TRBJ1-4
v_call: TRBV18
clone_size: .
cdr3_nt: TGTGCCAGCTCACAGACAGGGAATAGTGAAAAACTGTTTTTT
cdr3_aa: CASSQTGNSEKLFF

d_call: .
j_call: TRBJ2-6
v_call: TRBV12-3/TRBV12-4
clone_size: many
cdr3_nt: TGTGCCAGCAGTTTAAATTCTGGGGCCAACGTCCTGACTTTC
cdr3_aa: CASSLNSGANVLTF

d_call: TRBD1
j_call: TRBJ2-7
v_call: TRBV3-1
clone_size: many
cdr3_nt: TGTGCCAGCAGCCGGGGGACAGTCGTTTACGAGCAGTACTTC
cdr3_aa: CASSRGTVVYEQYF

d_call: .
j_call: TRBJ1-6
v_call: TRBV10-2
clone_size: .
cdr3_nt: TGCGCCAGCAGTGAGTCAGGGGCCCAAGGGACACCCCTCCACTTT
cdr3_aa: CASSESGAQGTPLHF

d_call: TRBD1
j_call: TRBJ2-2
v_call: TRBV11-3
clone_size: many
cdr3_nt: TGTGCCAGCAGCTCCGACAGGGGGCGCGGCACCGGGGAGCTGTTTTTT
cdr3_aa: CASSSDRGRGTGELFF

d_call: .
j_call: TRBJ1-2
v_call: TRBV5-1
clone_size: many
cdr3_nt: TGCGCCAGCAGCTTGGAAGGACAGTACTATGGCTACACCTTC
cdr3_aa: CASSLEGQYYGYTF

d_call: .
j_call: TRBJ1-5
v_call: TRBV12-3/TRBV12-4
clone_size: many
cdr3_nt: TGTGCCAGCACTTACAATGGACAGTCCAATCAGCCCCAGCATTTT
cdr3_aa: CASTYNGQSNQPQHF

d_call: .
j_call: TRBJ2-5
v_call: TRBV10-3
clone_size: many
cdr3_nt: TGTGCCATCAGGCCGCCTGAACAAGAGACCCAGTACTTC
cdr3_aa: CAIRPPEQETQYF

d_call: .
j_call: TRBJ2-5
v_call: TRBV5-1
clone_size: .
cdr3_nt: TGCGCCAGCAACATATTGGGTATGGAGACCCAGTACTTC
cdr3_aa: CASNILGMETQYF

d_call: TRBD2
j_call: TRBJ2-7
v_call: TRBV6-1
clone_size: .
cdr3_nt: TGTGCCAGCAGTGGCCCTACTAGCGGGGGGGCCTACGAGCAGTACTTC
cdr3_aa: CASSGPTSGGAYEQYF

d_call: .
j_call: TRBJ1-1
v_call: TRBV12-3/TRBV12-4
clone_size: medium-sized
cdr3_nt: TGTGCCAGCAGTTTAAGTCCCGGGATGGGCACTGAAGCTTTCTTT
cdr3_aa: CASSLSPGMGTEAFF

d_call: .
j_call: TRBJ1-1
v_call: TRBV12-3/TRBV12-4
clone_size: many
cdr3_nt: TGTGCCAGCAGTTTGACAGGGAACACTGAAGCTTTCTTT
cdr3_aa: CASSLTGNTEAFF

d_call: TRBD2
j_call: TRBJ2-3
v_call: TRBV20-1
clone_size: .
cdr3_nt: TGCAGTGTTGGGGGGGTTAGCACAGATACGCAGTATTTT
cdr3_aa: CSVGGVSTDTQYF

d_call: .
j_call: TRBJ2-7
v_call: TRBV29-1
clone_size: .
cdr3_nt: TGCAGCGCATGGGGCACAGGTACCTACGAGCAGTACTTC
cdr3_aa: CSAWGTGTYEQYF

d_call: .
j_call: TRBJ1-1
v_call: TRBV7-8
clone_size: few
cdr3_nt: TGTGCCAGCAGCTTAAACAGAGAAAACACTGAAGCTTTCTTT
cdr3_aa: CASSLNRENTEAFF

d_call: TRBD2
j_call: TRBJ2-4
v_call: TRBV2
clone_size: many
cdr3_nt: TGTGCCAGCACCCTAACTAGCGGGGGAGCCAACATTCAGTACTTC
cdr3_aa: CASTLTSGGANIQYF

d_call: TRBD2
j_call: TRBJ2-7
v_call: TRBV20-1
clone_size: many
cdr3_nt: TGCAGTGCTAGCGGGGGGATCTCCTACGAGCAGTACTTC
cdr3_aa: CSASGGISYEQYF

d_call: .
j_call: TRBJ2-3
v_call: TRBV4-3
clone_size: many
cdr3_nt: TGCGCCAGCAGCCTGGCGGGGAGCACAGATACGCAGTATTTT
cdr3_aa: CASSLAGSTDTQYF

d_call: TRBD2
j_call: TRBJ2-3
v_call: TRBV20-1
clone_size: many
cdr3_nt: TGCAGTGCACCTAGCGGGGGGGCGAGCACAGATACGCAGTATTTT
cdr3_aa: CSAPSGGASTDTQYF

d_call: .
j_call: TRBJ1-6
v_call: TRBV10-1
clone_size: .
cdr3_nt: TGCGCCAGCAGTGAAGGGAGCTCCTATAATTCACCCCTCCACTTT
cdr3_aa: CASSEGSSYNSPLHF

d_call: .
j_call: TRBJ1-2
v_call: TRBV7-2
clone_size: many
cdr3_nt: TGTGCCAGCAGCCCAAGCCCTCAGGTGCACTATGGCTACACCTTC
cdr3_aa: CASSPSPQVHYGYTF

d_call: .
j_call: TRBJ2-3
v_call: TRBV24-1
clone_size: many
cdr3_nt: TGTGCCACCAGTGATTTGACTAGCCTGCCAGATACGCAGTATTTT
cdr3_aa: CATSDLTSLPDTQYF

d_call: .
j_call: TRBJ2-7
v_call: TRBV9
clone_size: many
cdr3_nt: TGTGCCAGCAGCCTCCGGATTTACGAGCAGTACTTC
cdr3_aa: CASSLRIYEQYF

d_call: .
j_call: TRBJ1-1
v_call: TRBV5-1
clone_size: many
cdr3_nt: TGCGCCAGCACCCCCGGCTGGGATGCGGCTGAAGCTTTCTTT
cdr3_aa: CASTPGWDAAEAFF

d_call: .
j_call: TRBJ1-4
v_call: TRBV6-6
clone_size: .
cdr3_nt: TGTGCCAGCAGTATCCACGGGGGCCAAGGTGAAAAACTGTTTTTT
cdr3_aa: CASSIHGGQGEKLFF

d_call: .
j_call: TRBJ2-1
v_call: TRBV4-3
clone_size: many
cdr3_nt: TGCGCCAGCAGCCTCGACGTTTACAATGAGCAGTTCTTC
cdr3_aa: CASSLDVYNEQFF

d_call: .
j_call: TRBJ2-1
v_call: TRBV7-8
clone_size: many
cdr3_nt: TGTGCCAGCAGCTTATTGGGGCTACAAGGGAATGAGCAGTTCTTC
cdr3_aa: CASSLLGLQGNEQFF

d_call: TRBD1
j_call: TRBJ2-2
v_call: TRBV11-2
clone_size: many
cdr3_nt: TGTGCCAGCAGCCTACGGGACAGAACCCCCGGGGAGCTGTTTTTT
cdr3_aa: CASSLRDRTPGELFF

d_call: TRBD1
j_call: TRBJ1-3
v_call: TRBV7-9
clone_size: many
cdr3_nt: TGTGCCAGCAGCTCCCCGACAGGGTCAACTGGAAACACCATATATTTT
cdr3_aa: CASSSPTGSTGNTIYF

d_call: .
j_call: TRBJ2-7
v_call: TRBV6-2/TRBV6-3
clone_size: few
cdr3_nt: TGTGCCAGCAAGGACACGGTCACCTACGAGCAGTACTTC
cdr3_aa: CASKDTVTYEQYF

d_call: .
j_call: TRBJ1-6
v_call: TRBV7-6
clone_size: many
cdr3_nt: TGTGCCAGCAGCTTAGCGGAGGCCGTAAATTCACCCCTCCACTTT
cdr3_aa: CASSLAEAVNSPLHF

d_call: .
j_call: TRBJ2-3
v_call: TRBV6-1
clone_size: many
cdr3_nt: TGTGCCAGCAGTGATATGAGGGCTACGCAGTATTTT
cdr3_aa: CASSDMRATQYF

d_call: TRBD1
j_call: TRBJ2-3
v_call: TRBV28
clone_size: many
cdr3_nt: TGTGCCAGCAGCTCTGACAGGGACCCAGATACGCAGTATTTT
cdr3_aa: CASSSDRDPDTQYF

d_call: TRBD1
j_call: TRBJ1-1
v_call: TRBV5-5
clone_size: .
cdr3_nt: TGTGCCAGCAGCTTGGAACCCACAGGGGTGACTGAAGCTTTCTTT
cdr3_aa: CASSLEPTGVTEAFF

d_call: .
j_call: TRBJ1-5
v_call: TRBV12-3/TRBV12-4
clone_size: many
cdr3_nt: TGTGCCAGCAGTTTAGGGCAGGGACTCAATCAGCCCCAGCATTTT
cdr3_aa: CASSLGQGLNQPQHF

d_call: TRBD1
j_call: TRBJ2-3
v_call: TRBV6-5
clone_size: many
cdr3_nt: TGTGCCAGCAGTTTCGGGACAGGCACAGATACGCAGTATTTT
cdr3_aa: CASSFGTGTDTQYF

d_call: .
j_call: TRBJ1-1
v_call: TRBV12-3/TRBV12-4
clone_size: many
cdr3_nt: TGTGCCAGCAGTGACCCACGGGAGAACACTGAAGCTTTCTTT
cdr3_aa: CASSDPRENTEAFF

d_call: .
j_call: TRBJ2-1
v_call: TRBV20-1
clone_size: many
cdr3_nt: TGCAGTGCTAGAGCAGTCAGAGGGTTAACCTACAATGAGCAGTTCTTC
cdr3_aa: CSARAVRGLTYNEQFF

d_call: TRBD1
j_call: TRBJ2-7
v_call: TRBV20-1
clone_size: many
cdr3_nt: TGCAGTGCTAGACCCGGGACAGGGGTCTACGAGCAGTACTTC
cdr3_aa: CSARPGTGVYEQYF

d_call: .
j_call: TRBJ1-3
v_call: TRBV10-3
clone_size: many
cdr3_nt: TGTGCCATCAGTGAATTCGGAAACACCATATATTTT
cdr3_aa: CAISEFGNTIYF